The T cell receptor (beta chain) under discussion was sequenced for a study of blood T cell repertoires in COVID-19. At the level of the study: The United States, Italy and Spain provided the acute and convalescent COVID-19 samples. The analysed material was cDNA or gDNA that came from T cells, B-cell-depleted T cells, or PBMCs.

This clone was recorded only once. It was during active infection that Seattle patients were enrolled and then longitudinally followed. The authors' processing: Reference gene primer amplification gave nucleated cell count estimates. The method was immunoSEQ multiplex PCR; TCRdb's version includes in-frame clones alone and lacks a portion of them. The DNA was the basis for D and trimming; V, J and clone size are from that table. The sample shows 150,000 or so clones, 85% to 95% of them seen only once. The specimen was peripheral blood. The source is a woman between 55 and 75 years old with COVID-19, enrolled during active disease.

CDR3 coding DNA: TGTGCCAGCAGCTCCCGACAGGGCACAGATACGCAGTATTTT. Translated: CASSSRQGTDTQYF. The V gene is TRBV7-2, the J gene TRBJ2-3, with D tentatively TRBD1 (6 bases). CDR1 is SGHTA, CDR2 FQGNSA, per germline. This CDR3 is built from 14 residues. V lost 4 bases, J lost 1 base, and 9 bases lay in between.